This TCR beta chain was captured by sequencing in a study of read filtering for tumor transcriptome and immune sequencing. Study-wide background: The cohort had about 16 men and over eleven women aged about 45 to 90, mean about 72 years. About 8 patients were R-ISS I, more than 15 were R-ISS II, 7 were R-ISS III. Broader study findings: IR-seq and RNA-seq agreed better without single-read clonotypes. Even smaller IR-seq throughput identified most shared clonotypes.

The library was built from about 400 ng RNA with molecular barcoded adaptors for alpha/delta and beta/gamma chains. From the reads, TCRdb called clonotypes with MiXCR, one entry per CDR3 protein. The data hold several thousand distinct CDR3 sequences, with around 24% observed a single time. This clonotype was picked up many times. Its antigen is still unknown. The CDR3 covers 15 residues. J was trimmed by 5 bases and V by 4 bases; bases with no gene match: 9. The V gene's germline CDR1 is MNHNS and CDR2 SASEGT. Sequencing was carried out using a population of CD138-negative cells sorted from bone marrow. The receptor was derived from a donor at least 40 years old with multiple myeloma. The rearrangement links TRBV6-1 to TRBJ2-3; TRBD2 matches 7 bases. Here the CDR3 DNA reads TGTGCCAGCAGTGTTTTTTGGGGGGAGGGAGATACGCAGTATTTT. It specifies CASSVFWGEGDTQYF.